This TCR beta chain was obtained from a study of blood T cells in healthy people across ages. Study-wide background: Template switching captured about one barcoded beta molecule per two T cells. Study-wide results and caveats: In these data, TCR beta diversity tracked strongly with naive T cell percentage.

The use of a sample-barcoded 5' primer and a J-beta primer mix characterized a second PCR of 7 to 11 cycles. MiXCR, applied by TCRdb to the 5' RACE reads, yields one record per CDR3 protein. The sample includes 600,000 to 800,000 distinct CDR3 sequences, roughly 20% of them seen just once. A note on this clonotype: Its antigen is unidentified.

Germline V gene data show CDR1 as LGHDT and CDR2 as YNNKEL (reference sequence). The CDR3 consists of 16 residues. V dropped 4 bases and J dropped 7; count of bases not matched to a gene: 11. Sequencing used blood. The TCR originated in a man in his 70s in good health. V usage is TRBV3-1 and J usage is TRBJ2-1, with 9 bases fitting TRBD2. The CDR3 sequence is CASSPRVAGDGNEQFF. CDR3 nucleotide sequence: TGTGCCAGCAGCCCCCGGGTAGCGGGAGATGGGAATGAGCAGTTCTTC.